This TCR beta chain was sequenced in a study of T cells after yellow fever vaccination. Study results and limitations: A faster peak, day 5 versus 15, was reached by the weaker secondary response. Post-booster repertoires contained most primary-vaccination clones again (approximately 97% CD4, roughly 91% CD8). A limited proportion of clonotypes was detected within both the CD4 and CD8 compartments.

CDR3 size: 12 residues. V was trimmed by 4 bases and J by 6 bases, leaving 8 bases between them. Template switching with 5'RACE generated the TCR cDNA and added a universal primer site and UMIs. TCRdb ran MiXCR on the 5' RACE reads and lists one entry per CDR3 protein. The sample contains 300,000 to 450,000 distinct CDR3 sequences, around 6.4% of which appear only once. There are a few counts of this clonotype. Its target is not known. The clonotype comes from a man aged 25 to 40 who received the YFV17D yellow fever vaccine. The material sequenced was PBMCs, taken 5 days after the yellow fever booster vaccination. The chain links TRBV12-3 or TRBV12-4 to TRBJ2-3; D ambiguous. The CDR3 sequence: CASSSIVDTQYF. The CDR3 DNA is TGTGCCAGCAGTTCAATAGTGGATACGCAGTATTTT.